What follows are 4 T cell receptor beta chains derived from one specimen sequenced in a study of shared clonotypes between healthy human individuals (dated by TCRdb to between 2020 and 2021). Libraries were built with the immunoSEQ multiplex PCR assay. TCRdb retrieved this table from immuneACCESS and kept in-frame rearrangements only. Not all clones are present; in checked studies, unresolved V genes account for under half, and no reason is known for the remainder. The sample yields approximately 2.5 million clones; approximately 94% were counted once. The ten largest clones take up approximately 0.37% of the sample. The sample was naive CD4+ T cells from PBMCs. This specimen's cell subset or site label, interpreted: CD45RA+ positively selected. The receptors here all came from a man between 18 and 35 years old in good health. Some clones in this sample may be carry-over from other donors' samples.

This clone turned up a few times. The V call is TRBV7-9, the J call TRBJ1-3, with 8 bases matching TRBD1. Germline CDR1 SEHNR, CDR2 FQNEAQ (reference sequence). The CDR3 runs 15 residues. Unmatched junction bases numbered 7, after V lost 5 bases and J lost 4 bases. The CDR3 coding sequence is TGTGCCAGCAGCCCGCAGGGGGCGCGGGGAAACACCATATATTTT. Its translation is CASSPQGARGNTIYF.

The chain employs TRBV7-9 and TRBJ1-2; possible D gene TRBD1, 5 bases. The length of the CDR3 is 14 residues. The germline V gene has CDR1 SEHNR and CDR2 FQNEAQ (reference sequence). Trimming took off 2 bases at V and 13 bases at J, with 20 bases between the two ends. The CDR3 protein is CASSLSRDGPCCTF. CDR3 sequence (DNA): TGTGCCAGCAGCTTATCCCGGGACGGCCCATGCTGCACCTTC.

The chain recombines TRBV6-4 with TRBJ2-1; 12 positions agree with TRBD2. Germline CDR1 reads MRHNA; CDR2 reads SNTAGT. The CDR3 runs to 16 residues. Trimming at V came to 3 bases and at J to 7 bases, leaving 7 bases not matched to a gene. CDR3 amino acids: CASSEGLAGGPNEQFF. CDR3 sequence (DNA): TGTGCCAGCAGTGAGGGTCTAGCGGGAGGGCCGAATGAGCAGTTCTTC.

The CDR3 DNA sequence: TGTGCCAGCAGTCCCCCCGCCTACAATGAGCAGTTCTTC. It codes for CASSPPAYNEQFF. The chain has TRBV27 and TRBJ2-1; no definite D call. CDR3 length equals 13 residues. CDR1 MNHEY and CDR2 SMNVEV come from the germline V gene (reference sequence). V was clipped by 5 bases and J by 2 bases, with 7 bases between them.